This TCR beta chain appears in the sequencing data of a study of control samples from healthy donors and cancer patients. The CDR3 sequence is 14 residues long. Germline assignment: CDR1 MNHNS and CDR2 SASEGT. Trimming removed 2 bases from V and 2 bases from J, with 4 bases in between. The protocol was immunoSEQ multiplex PCR, while the TCRdb copy is restricted to in-frame clones and leaves out a portion. This sample has about 120,000 clones, with roughly 90% found just once. What was sequenced was blood. The clonotype was recovered from a young man in good health. This sequence joins TRBV6-1 and TRBJ1-6; D remains unclear. DNA of the CDR3: TGTGCCAGCAGTGAACTCCCCTATAATTCACCCCTCCACTTT. Protein product: CASSELPYNSPLHF.